This T cell receptor beta chain was sequenced for a study of T cell repertoires in cytomegalovirus infection. Study background: Both recently identified HLA-C-restricted and well-studied HLA-B-restricted CMV epitopes were used in the study. It was the public TCR beta signatures that indicated both CMV infection and matching HLA type.

This clonotype was observed a few times. What it binds is unknown. Study observations and caveats: It was HLA-C-restricted CMV-specific TCR beta clonotypes that dominated the response ex vivo.

TCRdb re-derived calls from the reads in MiXCR, one entry per CDR3 protein. The top ten clones hold roughly 70% of a sample with around 100,000 distinct CDR3 sequences, over 40% of them seen once. Germline lookup yields CDR1 MNHNY and CDR2 SVGAGI (reference sequence). The length of the CDR3 is 12 residues. Trimming stripped 4 bases from V and 6 bases from J, with 10 bases between. The sequence was obtained from a human donor in good health (CMV status not recorded). Some clones in this sample may be carry-over from other donors' samples. The rearrangement uses TRBV6-6 and TRBJ2-7; D possibly corresponds to TRBD1 (5 bases). The specimen was CD8+ T cells from cultured PBMCs, collected from culture after CMV antigen stimulation. DNA of the CDR3: TGTGCCAGCAGTTGGGTCCAGGGCGAGCAGTACTTC. Encoded protein: CASSWVQGEQYF.